Following are 5 T cell receptor beta chains from one sample sequenced in a study of T cell repertoires in cytomegalovirus infection. MiXCR was run by TCRdb on the reads, yielding one entry per CDR3 protein. This table holds 750,000 to 950,000 distinct CDR3 sequences, about 27% found once. Their recognized antigens are unknown. The specimen was cultured CD8+ T cells from PBMCs, collected from culture after CMV antigen stimulation. All receptors derive from a human donor in good health (CMV status not recorded). Some clones in this sample may be carry-over from other donors' samples.

V gene TRBV2 combines with J gene TRBJ1-4; 7 nucleotides align to TRBD1. V shed 6 bases, J shed 7 bases, and the junction held 14 bases outside the gene matches. The germline V gene has CDR1 SNHLY and CDR2 FYNNEI. The CDR3 consists of 16 residues. The DNA of the CDR3 is TGTGCCAGCAGAGACAGGGCGAGGATCCGCGGTGAAAAACTGTTTTTT. Its translation is CASRDRARIRGEKLFF.

This chain links TRBV28 with TRBJ1-2; D may be TRBD1 (5 bases). The CDR3 length is 13 residues. V gave up 5 bases and J gave up 4 bases, with 11 bases separating them. The germline gives CDR1 MDHEN, CDR2 SYDVKM. The CDR3, as DNA: TGTGCCAGCAGTACCCAGGGTGGCTATGGCTACACCTTC. Residues: CASSTQGGYGYTF.

A remark on this clonotype: Relative to the germline gene, one junction end is altered; a read error may explain this. The chain joins TRBV7-7 to TRBJ1-6; TRBD1 might be the D (5 bases). The V gene's germline CDR1 is SSHAT and CDR2 FNYEAQ (reference sequence). This CDR3 has 13 amino acids. The CDR3 loop reads CASSENRNSPLHF. CDR3 in DNA: TGTGCTAGCAGCGAGAACAGGAATTCACCCCTCCACTTT.

This clonotype turned up a few times. V and J are TRBV7-9 and TRBJ2-7; D is possibly TRBD1 (6 bases). Per the germline V gene, CDR1 is SEHNR and CDR2 is FQNEAQ (reference sequence). The CDR3 sequence is 12 residues long. Deletions cut 3 bases from V and 4 bases from J, with 7 bases between. This CDR3 is CASSFTGYEQYV. The CDR3 nucleotides are TGTGCCAGCAGCTTCACAGGGTACGAGCAGTACGTC.

This chain uses TRBV6-5 with TRBJ2-5; D is perhaps TRBD2 (5 bases). Trimming stripped 8 bases from V and 4 bases from J, with 14 bases between. The CDR3 runs 13 residues. Germline V gene data show CDR1 as MNHEY and CDR2 as SVGAGI. CDR3: CASGNLGGETQYF. CDR3 coding DNA: TGTGCCAGCGGGAACCTTGGAGGAGAGACCCAGTACTTC.